The present T cell receptor beta chain was sequenced within a study of PD-L1 blockade in urothelial cancer (TCRdb year 2017). With respect to the entire study: Every patient began therapy in about 2014 and was given atezolizumab 1,200 mg intravenously every 3 weeks. Blood samples gave median yields of around 140,000 T cells and 65,000 to 85,000 unique TCRs, along with a median clonality of 0.080. Under 10 patients reached durable clinical benefit, while 20 or so patients did not. An exploratory multi-omic analysis was conducted of the somatic, immune and clinical correlates of response to PD-L1 blockade with atezolizumab in urothelial cancer. In the same patients, whole exome sequencing and RNA sequencing of pretreatment tumors were performed in addition to TCR sequencing. Blood samples were analyzed 3 weeks after the start of treatment (second dose) and 6 weeks after the start of treatment. Durable clinical benefit was defined as a progression-free survival longer than 6 months, and TCR features were additionally tested against progression-free survival and overall survival. An ECOG performance status of 0 or 1 was recorded for the patients, and 0 to 3 prior chemotherapy regimens had been received by the patients. Pretreatment tumor samples, along with matched peripheral blood serially collected before and after atezolizumab treatment, were subjected to TCR sequencing. About 85% of the roughly 29 patients were identified as males with urothelial cancer of bladder origin, and a prior smoking history was reported by 18 of 29 patients. Pretreatment blood TCR-seq was available for nearly 30 patients, at least one posttreatment blood collection was obtained for approximately 25 patients, and tumor TCR-seq was available for approximately 25 patients. Findings and caveats that apply to the study as a whole: Among patients with durable benefit, tumor-associated TCR clones showed greater expansion in peripheral blood 3 weeks after treatment started (n of about 21, p = 0.022). Because of the small sample size (n ≈ 27) and the many exploratory analyses performed, the results are intended to be regarded as hypothesis-generating. Improved progression-free and overall survival was found to be associated with pretreatment peripheral blood TCR clonality below the median.

Each PCR received spiked-in synthetic TCR analog templates so that absolute template abundance could be estimated from read counts. Using the immunoSEQ assay, TCRbeta CDR3 regions were amplified from genomic DNA with bias-controlled V and J gene primers. Sequencing of rearranged TCRbeta segments was done at approximately 20X coverage. From the authors' description of their analysis: Clustering was used to correct sequencing errors, and CDR3s were annotated against IMGT to assign V, D and J genes. Out-of-frame and stop-codon sequences were excluded, and only productive TCRbeta rearrangements were used in downstream analyses. Clonality was computed as one minus Shannon entropy normalized by the log of the number of unique productive sequences. Clones differing between time points or between blood and tumor were identified by Fisher's exact test with Benjamini-Hochberg correction at adjusted p below 0.01. What TCRdb holds here is the immuneACCESS table cut down to in-frame rearrangements. Part of the clones is not present; checked against another copy, under half of the missing clones reflect an unresolved V gene, and the others are unexplained. V, J and clone size were drawn from that table, and D and trimming were deduced from the DNA. The sample includes some 44,000 clones, with 80% observed a single time. The ten largest make up 15% to 20% of the sample.

The sample's time point label, decoded: pretreatment peripheral blood. The cohort comprised nearly 30 patients with locally advanced or metastatic urothelial carcinoma treated at Memorial Sloan Kettering on a trial protocol. Peripheral blood mononuclear cells were collected pretreatment and during treatment, with between 1 and 8 total time points obtained per patient. The Qiagen DNeasy Blood extraction kit was used to purify genomic DNA from total PBMCs and tumor samples. PBMCs were collected pretreatment and during treatment, and were isolated and stored as previously described. Comment on this clone: Its antigen target is currently unknown. Nothing much larger sits one base from this clone, and base qualities are not available.

Ends trimmed: V by 4 bases, J by 6 bases; bases unmatched to a gene: 9. From the germline V gene, CDR1 is SGHVS and CDR2 is FNYEAQ. The CDR3 runs 16 amino acids, cysteine and phenylalanine included. Just CDR3 DNA is preserved here, 48 bases in frame from base 1. This chain is built from TRBV7-6 and TRBJ2-7; 13 nucleotides in the junction match TRBD2. Specimen: PBMCs, collected around atezolizumab (anti-PD-L1) treatment. This TCR derives from a man aged 55-75 years with urothelial cancer. This receptor has the CDR3 CASSSLAGGRLGEQYF. The DNA sequence follows: TGTGCCAGCAGCTCACTAGCGGGGGGGCGATTAGGCGAGCAGTACTTC.